Following are 20 T cell receptor beta chains from one sample sequenced in a study of shared clonotypes between healthy human individuals. Data came from immunoSEQ multiplex PCR; TCRdb stores just in-frame clones and leaves some out. The sample has about 2 million clones, about 95% seen once. Sequenced sample: naive CD4+ T cells sorted from blood. Subset here: CD45RA+ positively selected. The source of these receptors is a man between 18 and 35 years old in good health.

The J gene is TRBJ2-3, the V gene TRBV5-1, with D possibly TRBD2 on 6 matching bases. CDR1 and CDR2 (germline): SGHRS, YFSETQ. Trimming pared 6 bases from V and 2 bases from J, leaving 16 bases between. This CDR3 spans 15 amino acids. The CDR3 region is CASKVVGGPTDTQYF. CDR3 sequence (DNA): TGCGCCAGCAAGGTTGTGGGAGGCCCCACAGATACGCAGTATTTT.

The chain uses TRBV7-9 and TRBJ2-2; D not resolved. V was shortened by 6 bases and J by 7 bases, with 6 bases between the two germline ends. Germline V gene sequence: CDR1 SEHNR, CDR2 FQNEAQ (reference sequence). This CDR3 spans 11 amino acids. The chain's CDR3 is CASRRDGELFF. The CDR3 DNA sequence: TGTGCCAGCAGAAGAGACGGGGAGCTGTTTTTT.

The V call is TRBV19, the J call TRBJ1-1; D is uncertain. The CDR3 contains 15 residues. The germline V and J ends were trimmed by 5 bases and 1 base, with 14 bases remaining between them. Germline V gene data show CDR1 as LNHDA and CDR2 as SQIVND (reference sequence). The CDR3 DNA follows: TGTGCCAGTAGTCCAGGTGGCGGAAAGAACACTGAAGCTTTCTTT. This gives the protein CASSPGGGKNTEAFF. Variable domain in full (rest from reference TRBV19 and TRBJ1-1): DGGITQSPKYLFRKEGQNVTLSCEQNLNHDAMYWYRQDPGQGLRLIYYSQIVNDFQKGDIAEGYSVSREKKESFPLTVTSAQKNPTAFYLCASSPGGGKNTEAFFGQGTRLTVV.

This clone was observed once. V is TRBV19 and J is TRBJ1-2; no clear D gene. V shed 7 bases and J shed 7 bases, with 22 bases lying between them. Germline V gene sequence: CDR1 LNHDA, CDR2 SQIVND (reference sequence). The CDR3 has 15 amino acids. This CDR3 reads CASTLTGAFTSGYTF. CDR3 DNA: TGTGCCAGTACTTTGACGGGAGCCTTCACATCTGGCTACACCTTC.

The chain uses TRBV7-9 and TRBJ2-2, with D perhaps matching TRBD1 (5 bases). The CDR3 spans 16 residues. Deletions cut 2 bases from V and 2 bases from J, with 12 bases between. Germline loops: CDR1 SEHNR, CDR2 FQNEAQ (reference sequence). The DNA for the CDR3 is TGTGCCAGCAGCTTATCACCCAGGGTAAACACCGGGGAGCTGTTTTTT. Translating it yields CASSLSPRVNTGELFF. The full variable domain, rest sourced from reference TRBV7-9 and TRBJ2-2, is DTGVSQNPRHKITKRGQNVTFRCDPISEHNRLYWYRQTLGQGPEFLTYFQNEAQLEKSRLLSDRFSAERPKGSFSTLEIQRTEQGDSAMYLCASSLSPRVNTGELFFGEGSRLTVL.

CDR3 in amino acids: CASSPRGGWNYEQYF. Here the CDR3 DNA reads TGTGCCAGCAGCCCCCGGGGGGGGTGGAACTACGAGCAGTACTTC. This chain joins TRBV7-3 and TRBJ2-7; TRBD2 aligns across 8 bases. This CDR3 is 15 amino acids long. Germline assignment: CDR1 SGHTA and CDR2 FQGTGA. J gave up 3 bases and V 5 bases, and 9 bases lay outside the gene matches.

Regarding this clone: At the DNA level, this CDR3 is encoded by other sequences in the same sample as well. The chain recombines TRBV10-3 with TRBJ1-1; no reliable D call. V gave up 0 bases and J gave up 0 bases, with 8 bases separating them. The CDR3 is made up of 15 amino acids. The germline gives CDR1 ENHRY, CDR2 SYGVKD. The chain's CDR3 is CAISESRGLNTEAFF. The CDR3 nucleotides read TGTGCCATCAGTGAGTCTCGGGGATTGAACACTGAAGCTTTCTTT.

Concerning this clone: Additional DNA sequences in this sample encode the identical CDR3. The chain couples TRBV6-6 to TRBJ1-6; possible D gene TRBD1, 5 bases. Germline CDR1 and CDR2: MNHNY and SVGAGI (reference sequence). The CDR3 length is 13 residues. Trimming removed 2 bases at V and 9 bases at J, with 8 bases between. CDR3 amino acids: CASSYGGGSPLHF. In DNA form, the CDR3 reads TGTGCCAGCAGTTACGGGGGGGGTTCACCCCTCCACTTT.

V gene TRBV7-9 combines with J gene TRBJ2-3; D might be TRBD1 (5 bases). This CDR3 is 13 amino acids long. CDR1 is SEHNR, CDR2 FQNEAQ, per germline (reference sequence). V lost 1 base to trimming and J lost 15 bases, with 17 bases between them. In DNA, the CDR3 is TGTGCCAGCAGCTTAGAGAGACAAGGGGTCCCATATTTT. Translating it yields CASSLERQGVPYF.

The chain carries TRBV10-3 and TRBJ2-7, with TRBD1 matching 7 bases. The CDR3 totals 13 residues. The V gene's germline CDR1 is ENHRY and CDR2 SYGVKD. The ends lost 10 bases at V and 2 bases at J; junction bases unmatched: 8. The CDR3 sequence: CATGTVSTYEQYF. CDR3 nucleotides: TGTGCCACCGGGACAGTTTCCACCTACGAGCAGTACTTC.

This rearrangement joins TRBV30 to TRBJ2-5, with 14 positions matching TRBD2. Germline V gene lookup returns CDR1 GTSNPN and CDR2 SVGIG (reference sequence). V trimming: 7 bases; J trimming: 2 bases; junction bases outside the gene matches: 6. CDR3 length equals 15 residues. CDR3 sequence: CAFGLAGGFQETQYF. CDR3 DNA: TGTGCCTTCGGACTAGCGGGGGGCTTTCAAGAGACCCAGTACTTC.

This chain joins TRBV5-1 and TRBJ2-7; perhaps TRBD1 as D (7 bases). The germline V and J ends were trimmed by 4 bases and 2 bases, with 13 bases remaining between them. The germline V gene has CDR1 SGHRS and CDR2 YFSETQ. The CDR3 runs to 14 residues. The CDR3 here is CASSHQGGPYEQYF. The CDR3 nucleotides read TGCGCCAGCAGCCATCAGGGGGGCCCCTACGAGCAGTACTTC.

The V gene is TRBV5-4, the J gene TRBJ2-5; the match to TRBD2 covers 7 bases. Germline assignment: CDR1 SGHNT and CDR2 YYREEE (reference sequence). The junction had 8 bases not matched to a gene; V was cut back by 4 bases and J by 5 bases. The CDR3 contains 14 residues. Here the CDR3 DNA reads TGTGCCAGCAGCCGTCTCGAGGGAGGGGAGACCCAGTACTTC. Amino acids: CASSRLEGGETQYF.

This chain connects TRBV18 to TRBJ2-7; weak D call: TRBD1 (5 bases). The CDR3 runs to 17 residues. Germline CDR1 reads KGHSH; CDR2 reads LQKENI. V was pared by 1 base and J by 3 bases, with 19 bases between. CDR3 sequence: CASSPQRGIDRNYEQYF. DNA of the CDR3: TGTGCCAGCTCACCACAAAGAGGAATCGACAGAAACTACGAGCAGTACTTC.

V and J are TRBV30 and TRBJ1-6, with 7 bases fitting TRBD1. CDR1 and CDR2 from the germline V gene are GTSNPN and SVGIG (reference sequence). The length of the CDR3 is 18 residues. J gave up 7 bases and V 1 base, and 16 bases lay outside the gene matches. Written as DNA, the CDR3 is TGTGCCTGGAGTGAAGGATGGTTCTTTACAGGGGTGAATTCACCCCTCCACTTT. This translates into CAWSEGWFFTGVNSPLHF. The full variable domain, with the rest looked up from reference TRBV30 and TRBJ1-6, is SQTIHQWPATLVQPVGSPLSLECTVEGTSNPNLYWYRQAAGRGLQLLFYSVGIGQISSEVPQNLSASRPQDRQFILSSKKLLLSDSGFYLCAWSEGWFFTGVNSPLHFGNGTRLTVT.

The genes are TRBV6-8 and TRBJ2-3; D not certain. Trimming removed 0 bases at V and 1 base at J, with 8 bases between. The CDR3 is 15 amino acids. Germline assignment: CDR1 MNHGY and CDR2 SAAAGT. The CDR3 reads CASSYSGEGTDTQYF. The CDR3 region has the DNA TGTGCCAGCAGTTACTCCGGCGAGGGCACAGATACGCAGTATTTT.

The V gene is TRBV6-5, the J gene TRBJ2-2; the D gene could be TRBD1 or TRBD2 (6 bases each). The germline V and J ends were trimmed by 8 bases and 6 bases, with 13 bases remaining between them. Germline-derived CDR1 and CDR2 are MNHEY and SVGAGI. The CDR3 contains 13 residues. The CDR3 loop is CASCPGASGELFF. CDR3 bases: TGTGCCAGCTGTCCGGGGGCGTCCGGGGAGCTGTTTTTT.

V is TRBV5-4 and J is TRBJ1-6, with 7 bases fitting TRBD1. V gave up 5 bases and J gave up 6 bases; unmatched junction bases: 14. The CDR3 is made up of 17 amino acids. Germline lookup yields CDR1 SGHNT and CDR2 YYREEE (reference sequence). The CDR3 protein is CASSYEGTGTVNSPLHF. CDR3 nucleotide sequence: TGTGCCAGCAGTTATGAAGGGACCGGGACAGTTAATTCACCCCTCCACTTT.

The chain uses TRBV25-1 and TRBJ2-3; D uncertain. The CDR3 loop spans 15 amino acids. Per the germline V gene, CDR1 is MGHDK and CDR2 is SYGVNS. Trimming stripped 8 bases from V and 0 bases from J, with 15 bases between. Here the CDR3 DNA reads TGTGCCAGCTCAATATTGGGGTCTAGCACAGATACGCAGTATTTT. Its translation: CASSILGSSTDTQYF.

The chain uses TRBV6-1 and TRBJ1-1; D gene ambiguous. The CDR3 is made up of 13 amino acids. Looked up from germline, CDR1 is MNHNS and CDR2 is SASEGT. Trimming shortened V by 7 bases and J by 6 bases, and 15 bases separated the two germline ends. The chain's CDR3 is CASNRDSGSEAFF. The DNA for the CDR3 is TGTGCCAGCAACCGGGATTCGGGGTCTGAAGCTTTCTTT.